This entry lists 20 T cell receptor beta chains sequenced from one sample in a study of T-cell memory formation after mild COVID-19. TCRdb used MiXCR to reprocess the 5' RACE reads, holding one entry per CDR3 protein. Of about 360,000 distinct CDR3 sequences in the sample, approximately 15% are singletons; the top ten hold roughly a fifth. The sequencing input was PBMCs or a T cell subset sorted from them (not recorded which). These receptors were collected from a man in his late teens or twenties who had mild COVID-19 (a few samples of this study predate the infection). Cell type and time point are not known.

To note about this clonotype: This may stem from a read error, because a much larger clone lies one nucleotide away. This chain links TRBV6-2 or TRBV6-3 with TRBJ1-2; no definite D call. The length of the CDR3 is 12 residues. Per germline, CDR1 MNHEY and CDR2 SVGEGT. The V gene lost 2 bases and the J gene lost 4 bases, with 5 bases spanning the gap. CDR3 DNA: TGTGCCAGCAGTTACAGGAGCTATGGCTACACCTTC. Protein product: CASSYRSYGYTF.

V usage is TRBV20-1 and J usage is TRBJ2-1; 15 bases are a match to TRBD2. CDR1 DFQATT and CDR2 SNEGSKA come from the germline V gene (reference sequence). The CDR3 spans 16 residues. The J segment lost 3 bases and the V segment lost 3 bases, leaving 3 bases of the junction unmatched. The CDR3 loop is CSARSGLAGGYNEQFF. In DNA, the CDR3 is TGCAGTGCTAGGTCGGGACTAGCGGGGGGCTACAATGAGCAGTTCTTC.

This clonotype was seen more than once but under ten times. The chain uses TRBV7-9 and TRBJ2-3, with TRBD2 as a possible D gene (5 bases). The V gene lost 4 bases and the J gene lost 0 bases, with 11 bases spanning the gap. The CDR3 runs 15 residues. The germline CDR1 and CDR2 sequences are SEHNR and FQNEAQ (reference sequence). As DNA, the CDR3 is TGTGCCAGCAGCTCTCCTAGGACTAGCACAGATACGCAGTATTTT. This encodes CASSSPRTSTDTQYF. Full variable domain (remainder filled in from reference TRBV7-9 and TRBJ2-3): DTGVSQNPRHKITKRGQNVTFRCDPISEHNRLYWYRQTLGQGPEFLTYFQNEAQLEKSRLLSDRFSAERPKGSFSTLEIQRTEQGDSAMYLCASSSPRTSTDTQYFGPGTRLTVL.

This clonotype was recorded at least ten times. The rearrangement joins TRBV3-1 to TRBJ2-4; TRBD2 agrees at 12 bases. CDR3 length: 17 amino acids. Germline trimming cut 4 bases from V and 6 bases from J; bases unmatched to any gene: 10. Germline loops: CDR1 LGHDT, CDR2 YNNKEL (reference sequence). The CDR3 loop reads CASSRDGLAGRGNIQYF. The CDR3 bases are TGTGCCAGCAGCCGAGATGGACTAGCGGGGAGGGGAAACATTCAGTACTTC.

This clonotype has more than one count but fewer than ten. The chain joins TRBV5-1 to TRBJ2-7; 9 bases align to TRBD1. This CDR3 has 15 amino acids. Looked up from germline, CDR1 is SGHRS and CDR2 is YFSETQ. The V gene end was trimmed by 3 bases and the J gene end by 2 bases; junction bases not matched to a gene: 6. In DNA form, the CDR3 reads TGCGCCAGCAGCTCACCCGGGACAGGGCCCTACGAGCAGTACTTC. Protein sequence: CASSSPGTGPYEQYF.

This clonotype was picked up a small number of times. This chain uses TRBV4-3 with TRBJ1-1; a weak D match, TRBD1 (5 bases). CDR1 LGHNA and CDR2 YSLEER come from the germline V gene. Trimming stripped 3 bases from V and 5 bases from J, with 19 bases between. The CDR3 spans 16 residues. The CDR3 loop is CASSQFLLGGETEAFF. CDR3 nucleotide sequence: TGCGCCAGCAGCCAGTTTTTACTTGGGGGTGAGACTGAAGCTTTCTTT.

The rearrangement links TRBV12-3 or TRBV12-4 to TRBJ1-3; 7 nucleotides agree with TRBD1. With V trimmed by 7 bases and J by 5 bases, 8 bases remained unmatched. CDR3 length: 14 amino acids. CDR3 nucleotide sequence: TGTGCCAGCAACGACAGGGATCGGCGAAACACCATATATTTT. Translated, it gives CASNDRDRRNTIYF.

This clonotype appeared a few times. This chain connects TRBV4-3 to TRBJ1-4; no firm D call. The CDR3 extends over 15 amino acids. Germline CDR1 and CDR2: LGHNA and YSLEER. V was pared by 0 bases and J by 0 bases, with 5 bases between. The CDR3 sequence: CASSQDSATNEKLFF. The CDR3 DNA is TGCGCCAGCAGCCAAGACAGTGCAACTAATGAAAAACTGTTTTTT.

The table lists this clonotype with many counts. The chain is built from TRBV5-1 and TRBJ2-7; possibly TRBD2 for D (7 bases). From germline, CDR1 is SGHRS and CDR2 YFSETQ. The V end was cut by 1 base, the J end by 2 bases, with 13 bases between. The CDR3 is 15 amino acids. As DNA, the CDR3 is TGCGCCAGCAGCTTGCTCGGGGGGCCGACCTACGAGCAGTACGTC. Its translation: CASSLLGGPTYEQYV.

The chain has TRBV6-5 and TRBJ1-2; tentative D call: TRBD1 (6 bases). This CDR3 contains 15 residues. Trimming pared 7 bases from V and 5 bases from J, leaving 20 bases between. Germline V gene sequence: CDR1 MNHEY, CDR2 SVGAGI. The CDR3 DNA reads as TGTGCCAGCACCTCTCGGGACACACTTGGGTATGGCTACACCTTC. As protein: CASTSRDTLGYGYTF.

This clonotype was counted many times. The chain combines TRBV5-1 with TRBJ2-6, with unresolved D. Trimming took off 0 bases at V and 3 bases at J, with 7 bases between the two ends. The germline V gene encodes CDR1 SGHRS and CDR2 YFSETQ. This CDR3 is built from 15 residues. CDR3 sequence (DNA): TGCGCCAGCAGCTTGGGAGGCGGTGGGGCCAACGTCCTGACTTTC. It specifies CASSLGGGGANVLTF.

This chain uses TRBV12-3 or TRBV12-4 with TRBJ2-5; 9 bases fit TRBD2. V lost 6 bases and J lost 5; bases outside the gene matches: 4. The CDR3 length is 13 residues. In DNA form, the CDR3 reads TGTGCCAGCAGCGCGCGGGAGGGGGAGACCCAGTACTTC. It specifies CASSAREGETQYF.

V and J are TRBV5-5 and TRBJ1-4; no definite D call. Germline V gives CDR1 SGHKS, CDR2 YYEKEE (reference sequence). Trimming removed 4 bases from V and 2 bases from J, with 12 bases in between. The CDR3 extends over 15 amino acids. The CDR3 DNA reads TGTGCCAGCAGCCCCCAGTCGGTTACTAATGAAAAACTGTTTTTT. Translating gives CASSPQSVTNEKLFF.

The V call is TRBV7-2, the J call TRBJ1-1; 7 positions match TRBD1. With V trimmed by 5 bases and J by 5 bases, 11 bases remained unmatched. CDR1 SGHTA and CDR2 FQGNSA come from the germline V gene. This CDR3 is built from 15 residues. The CDR3 sequence is CASSPRQGGVTEAFF. The CDR3 DNA reads TGTGCCAGCAGCCCGCGACAGGGAGGGGTAACTGAAGCTTTCTTT. Full variable domain (remainder filled in from reference TRBV7-2 and TRBJ1-1): GAGVSQSPSNKVTEKGKDVELRCDPISGHTALYWYRQSLGQGLEFLIYFQGNSAPDKSGLPSDRFSAERTGGSVSTLTIQRTQQEDSAVYLCASSPRQGGVTEAFFGQGTRLTVV.

This clonotype was observed many times. The V call is TRBV28, the J call TRBJ2-3; 10 bases agree with TRBD2. The ends lost 6 bases at V and 4 bases at J; junction bases unmatched: 7. The CDR3 totals 15 residues. Germline V gene lookup returns CDR1 MDHEN and CDR2 SYDVKM. CDR3 region: CASRPLAGVADTQYF. CDR3 nucleotides: TGTGCCAGCAGACCCCTAGCGGGGGTGGCAGATACGCAGTATTTT.

The chain has TRBV4-2 and TRBJ1-2; D perhaps matches TRBD1 (6 bases). This CDR3 is 15 amino acids long. The V gene lost 1 base and the J gene lost 3 bases, with 12 bases spanning the gap. Germline CDR1 and CDR2: LGHNA and YNFKEQ. The CDR3 protein is CASSQVSGADYGYTF. CDR3 bases: TGTGCCAGCAGCCAAGTCTCAGGGGCGGACTATGGCTACACCTTC.

This clonotype was observed at least ten times. V usage is TRBV2 and J usage is TRBJ2-1, with a weak D call TRBD1 (6 bases). Germline CDR1 SNHLY, CDR2 FYNNEI. This CDR3 region has 12 residues. V was trimmed by 2 bases and J by 9 bases, leaving 8 bases between them. CDR3 bases: TGTGCCAGCAGTGAATGGACAGTTGAGCAGTTCTTC. It encodes CASSEWTVEQFF.

The V call is TRBV4-1, the J call TRBJ1-2; D not resolved. The germline gives CDR1 MGHRA, CDR2 YSYEKL. Trimming removed 3 bases from V and 4 bases from J, with 18 bases in between. The CDR3 totals 16 residues. The DNA for the CDR3 is TGCGCCAGCAGCCACGGGAATCGGGAAGGGATCTATGGCTACACCTTC. Translated, it gives CASSHGNREGIYGYTF.

Only a few counts were recorded for this clonotype. The rearrangement joins TRBV9 to TRBJ1-1, with D perhaps matching TRBD1 (6 bases). This CDR3 is built from 15 residues. CDR1 is SGDLS and CDR2 is YYNGEE in the germline V gene. Trimming shortened V by 4 bases and J by 3 bases, and 16 bases separated the two germline ends. The CDR3 nucleotides are TGTGCCAGCAGCTTAACAGGGTTGATGGACACTGAAGCTTTCTTT. Residues: CASSLTGLMDTEAFF.

This clonotype showed up just a few times. The rearrangement uses TRBV5-1 and TRBJ2-7, with a tentative D call TRBD1 (6 bases). The CDR3 sequence is 15 residues long. Trimming took 0 bases from V and 2 from J, leaving 12 bases between them. Germline V CDR1 and CDR2: SGHRS, YFSETQ. The CDR3 DNA sequence: TGCGCCAGCAGCTTGGACAGGGACCCGACCTACGAGCAGTACTTC. Translation gives CASSLDRDPTYEQYF.